This entry lists 11 T cell receptor beta chains sequenced from one sample in a study of graft-versus-host responses after intestinal transplantation. The protocol was immunoSEQ multiplex PCR, while the TCRdb copy is restricted to in-frame clones and leaves out a portion. The sample yields roughly 14,000 clones, around 29% seen once. Source: alloreactive CD4+ T cells from a mixed lymphocyte reaction culture, taken before intestinal transplant. Indicated subset: CFSE-low proliferating T cells sorted from roughly 6-day pre-transplant mixed lymphocyte reaction (GvH or HvG direction). The receptors come from a human patient who received an intestinal transplant.

The chain joins TRBV13 to TRBJ2-5, with 8 bases identical to TRBD2. Per the germline V gene, CDR1 is PRHDT and CDR2 is FYEKMQ (reference sequence). The CDR3 is 14 residues long. V lost 2 bases and J lost 4; bases outside the gene matches: 3. CDR3 protein: CASSLRAGAETQYF. CDR3 sequence (DNA): TGTGCCAGCAGCTTACGAGCGGGAGCAGAGACCCAGTACTTC.

This chain links TRBV11-2 with TRBJ2-7; 7 bases are a match to TRBD1. J lost 3 bases, V lost 5 bases, and 4 bases had no gene match. This CDR3 region has 13 residues. Germline loops: CDR1 SGHAT, CDR2 FQNNGV. As DNA, the CDR3 is TGTGCCAGCAGCCTCAGGGGGAGCTACGAGCAGTACTTC. It encodes CASSLRGSYEQYF.

V is TRBV15 and J is TRBJ2-1; D gene uncertain. V gave up 5 bases and J gave up 2 bases, with 7 bases separating them. CDR1 and CDR2 (germline): LNHNV, YYDKDF (reference sequence). This CDR3 has 13 amino acids. Here the CDR3 reads CATSSGPYNEQFF. Here the CDR3 DNA reads TGTGCCACCAGCTCAGGACCCTACAATGAGCAGTTCTTC. Using reference TRBV15 and TRBJ2-1 for the parts outside the CDR3, the full variable domain is DAMVIQNPRYQVTQFGKPVTLSCSQTLNHNVMYWYQQKSSQAPKLLFHYYDKDFNNEADTPDNFQSRRPNTSFCFLDIRSPGLGDTAMYLCATSSGPYNEQFFGPGTRLTVL.

The genes are TRBV28 and TRBJ1-4, with D possibly matching TRBD1 (5 bases). The germline CDR1 and CDR2 sequences are MDHEN and SYDVKM. V was trimmed by 4 bases and J by 6 bases, leaving 12 bases between them. This CDR3 region has 14 residues. The CDR3 DNA reads TGTGCCAGCAGTTCCCGGAGGGGCGATGAAAAACTGTTTTTT. It yields the protein CASSSRRGDEKLFF.

This clone has just a few counts. The V and J genes are TRBV6-5 and TRBJ2-2; D possibly uses TRBD1 or TRBD2 (5 bases each). Looked up from germline, CDR1 is MNHEY and CDR2 is SVGAGI. Trimming stripped 5 bases from V and 8 bases from J, with 18 bases between. This CDR3 region has 15 residues. CDR3 DNA: TGTGCCAGCAGTCCCGGGACCCGTGCTTTTGGGGAGCTGTTTTTT. The encoded protein is CASSPGTRAFGELFF.

The J gene is TRBJ2-3, the V gene TRBV6-6; D gene ambiguous. CDR1 and CDR2 (germline): MNHNY, SVGAGI (reference sequence). Trimming removed 5 bases at V and 2 bases at J, with 5 bases between. The CDR3 spans 12 residues. The DNA for the CDR3 is TGTGCCAGCAGTCCAAACACAGATACGCAGTATTTT. It translates to CASSPNTDTQYF.

This clone qualifies as medium-sized. The sample has other DNA sequences that encode this CDR3 too. This chain connects TRBV28 to TRBJ2-7; perhaps TRBD2 as D (5 bases). This CDR3 is 15 amino acids long. Germline V gene data show CDR1 as MDHEN and CDR2 as SYDVKM. Trimming removed 3 bases at V and 0 bases at J, with 12 bases between. CDR3 residues: CASSFGGRSSYEQYF. DNA for the CDR3: TGTGCCAGCAGTTTCGGAGGCCGGAGCTCCTACGAGCAGTACTTC.

The chain employs TRBV11-2 and TRBJ1-2; TRBD1 matches 8 bases. CDR3 size: 15 residues. CDR1 SGHAT and CDR2 FQNNGV come from the germline V gene. V lost 5 bases and J lost 4; bases outside the gene matches: 9. CDR3 in amino acids: CASSQGQAKGYGYTF. CDR3 nucleotide sequence: TGTGCCAGCAGCCAGGGACAGGCTAAGGGCTATGGCTACACCTTC.

The sample holds a few counts of this clone. V gene TRBV5-5 combines with J gene TRBJ1-3; D gene unclear. V lost 5 bases and J 0 bases, leaving 12 bases between the germline ends. Germline CDR1 SGHKS, CDR2 YYEKEE (reference sequence). The CDR3 runs 15 residues. The DNA for the CDR3 is TGTGCCAGCAGATACGGACGGCTCTCTGGAAACACCATATATTTT. Protein product: CASRYGRLSGNTIYF.

In its sample, this clone was seen a few times. J is TRBJ1-2 and V is TRBV29-1, with a tentative D call TRBD1 (5 bases). The CDR3 is made up of 13 amino acids. V dropped 5 bases and J dropped 3 bases, with 13 bases sitting between them. Per the germline V gene, CDR1 is SQVTM and CDR2 is ANQGSEA. CDR3: CSVRFDSHYGYTF. The CDR3 coding sequence is TGCAGCGTTCGTTTCGACAGCCACTATGGCTACACCTTC.

This clone was observed a handful of times. Germline and junction disagree at one end, which may indicate a read error. The chain joins TRBV6-5 to TRBJ1-1, with unresolved D. Germline V gene lookup returns CDR1 MNHEY and CDR2 SVGAGI. The CDR3 runs to 14 residues. CDR3 DNA: TGTGCCATCAGTGAGCAAACGGTAAACACTGAAGCTTTCTTT. Encoded protein: CAISEQTVNTEAFF.